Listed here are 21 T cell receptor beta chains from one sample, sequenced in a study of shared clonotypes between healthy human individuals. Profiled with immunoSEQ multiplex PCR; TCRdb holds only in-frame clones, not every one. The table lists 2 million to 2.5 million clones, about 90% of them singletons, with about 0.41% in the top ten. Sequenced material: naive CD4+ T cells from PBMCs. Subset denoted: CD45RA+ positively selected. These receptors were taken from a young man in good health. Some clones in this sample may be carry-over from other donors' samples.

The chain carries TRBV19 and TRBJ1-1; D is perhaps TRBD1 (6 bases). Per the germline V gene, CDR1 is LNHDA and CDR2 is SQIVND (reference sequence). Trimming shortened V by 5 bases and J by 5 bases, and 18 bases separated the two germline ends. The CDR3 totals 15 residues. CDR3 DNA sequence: TGTGCCAGTAGTCCCCGGAGAGGGGGAGGGACTGAAGCTTTCTTT. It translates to CASSPRRGGGTEAFF.

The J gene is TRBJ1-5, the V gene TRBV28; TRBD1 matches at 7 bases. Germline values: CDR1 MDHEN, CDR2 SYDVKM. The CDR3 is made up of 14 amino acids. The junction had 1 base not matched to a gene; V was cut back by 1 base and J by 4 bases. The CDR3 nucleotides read TGTGCCAGCAGTTTATACAGGGGTAATCAGCCCCAGCATTTT. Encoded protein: CASSLYRGNQPQHF.

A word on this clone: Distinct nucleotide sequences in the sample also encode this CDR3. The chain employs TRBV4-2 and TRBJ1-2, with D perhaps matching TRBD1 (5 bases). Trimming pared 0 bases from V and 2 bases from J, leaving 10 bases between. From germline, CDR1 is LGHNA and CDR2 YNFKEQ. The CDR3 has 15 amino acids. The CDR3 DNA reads TGTGCCAGCAGCCAAGATCCCGGGGCCAACTATGGCTACACCTTC. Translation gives CASSQDPGANYGYTF.

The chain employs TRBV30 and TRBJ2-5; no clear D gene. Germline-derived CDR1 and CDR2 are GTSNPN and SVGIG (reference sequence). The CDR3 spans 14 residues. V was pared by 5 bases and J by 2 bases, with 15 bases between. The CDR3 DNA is TGTGCCTGGTCTAACCGGGCCCGACAAGAGACCCAGTACTTC. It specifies CAWSNRARQETQYF.

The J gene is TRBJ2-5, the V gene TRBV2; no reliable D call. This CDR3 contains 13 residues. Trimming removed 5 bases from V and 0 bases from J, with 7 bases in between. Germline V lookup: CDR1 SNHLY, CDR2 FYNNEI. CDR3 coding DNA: TGTGCCAGCAGTTCAGAGTACCAAGAGACCCAGTACTTC. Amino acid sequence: CASSSEYQETQYF.

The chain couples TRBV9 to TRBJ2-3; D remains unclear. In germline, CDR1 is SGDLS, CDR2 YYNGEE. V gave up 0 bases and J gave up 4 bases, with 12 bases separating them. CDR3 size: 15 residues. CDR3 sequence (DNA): TGTGCCAGCAGCGTAGGGCCCCCCAGGCCAGATACGCAGTATTTT. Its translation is CASSVGPPRPDTQYF.

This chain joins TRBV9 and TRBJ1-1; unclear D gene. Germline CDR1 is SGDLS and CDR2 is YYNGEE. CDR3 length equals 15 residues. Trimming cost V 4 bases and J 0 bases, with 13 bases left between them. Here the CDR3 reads CASSSSSGVNTEAFF. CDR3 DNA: TGTGCCAGCAGCTCTAGCTCCGGGGTGAACACTGAAGCTTTCTTT.

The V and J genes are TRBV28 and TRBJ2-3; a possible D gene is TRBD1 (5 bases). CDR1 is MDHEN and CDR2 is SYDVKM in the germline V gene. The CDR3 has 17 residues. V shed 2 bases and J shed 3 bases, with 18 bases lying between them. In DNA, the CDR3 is TGTGCCAGCAGTTTAGTGAGGAGCCAGGGCCTTACAGATACGCAGTATTTT. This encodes CASSLVRSQGLTDTQYF.

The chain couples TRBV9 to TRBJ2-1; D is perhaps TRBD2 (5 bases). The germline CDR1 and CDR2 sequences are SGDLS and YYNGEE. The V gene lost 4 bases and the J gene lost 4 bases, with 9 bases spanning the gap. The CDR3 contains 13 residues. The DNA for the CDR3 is TGTGCCAGCAGCCAAGACTATTACAATGAGCAGTTCTTC. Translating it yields CASSQDYYNEQFF.

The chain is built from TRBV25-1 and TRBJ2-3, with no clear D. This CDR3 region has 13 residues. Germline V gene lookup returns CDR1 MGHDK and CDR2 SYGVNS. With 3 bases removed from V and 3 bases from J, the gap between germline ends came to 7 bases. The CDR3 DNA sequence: TGTGCCAGCAGTGATCTGAAGACAGATACGCAGTATTTT. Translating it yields CASSDLKTDTQYF.

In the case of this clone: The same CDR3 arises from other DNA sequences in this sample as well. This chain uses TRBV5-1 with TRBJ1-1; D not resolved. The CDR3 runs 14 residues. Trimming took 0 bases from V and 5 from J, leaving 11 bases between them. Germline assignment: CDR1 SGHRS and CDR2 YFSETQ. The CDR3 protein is CASSLAGIGTEAFF. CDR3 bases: TGCGCCAGCAGCTTGGCGGGGATTGGAACTGAAGCTTTCTTT.

The CDR3: CASSRPLAGETQYF. The CDR3 DNA sequence: TGTGCCAGCAGCCGCCCCCTGGCGGGGGAGACCCAGTACTTC. The chain couples TRBV5-6 to TRBJ2-5; D possibly corresponds to TRBD2 (6 bases). This CDR3 spans 14 amino acids. CDR1 and CDR2 (germline): SGHDT, YYEEEE. The ends were cut back, 4 bases at V and 5 bases at J, with 15 bases in the middle. The entire variable domain, with the rest obtained from reference TRBV5-6 and TRBJ2-5, is as follows: DAGVTQSPTHLIKTRGQQVTLRCSPKSGHDTVSWYQQALGQGPQFIFQYYEEEERQRGNFPDRFSGHQFPNYSSELNVNALLLGDSALYLCASSRPLAGETQYFGPGTRLLVL.

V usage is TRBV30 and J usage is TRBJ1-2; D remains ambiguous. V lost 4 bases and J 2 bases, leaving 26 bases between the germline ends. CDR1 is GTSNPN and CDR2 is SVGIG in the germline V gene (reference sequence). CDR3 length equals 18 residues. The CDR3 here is CAWTEGWVKSEGNYGYTF. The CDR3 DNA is TGTGCCTGGACCGAAGGGTGGGTGAAAAGTGAAGGGAACTATGGCTACACCTTC.

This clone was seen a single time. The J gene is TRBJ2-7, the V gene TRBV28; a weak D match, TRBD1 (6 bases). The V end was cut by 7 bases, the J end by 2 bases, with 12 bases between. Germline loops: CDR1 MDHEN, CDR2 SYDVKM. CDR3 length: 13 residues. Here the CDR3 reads CASMRQEAYEQYF. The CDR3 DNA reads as TGTGCCAGCATGAGACAGGAGGCCTACGAGCAGTACTTC.

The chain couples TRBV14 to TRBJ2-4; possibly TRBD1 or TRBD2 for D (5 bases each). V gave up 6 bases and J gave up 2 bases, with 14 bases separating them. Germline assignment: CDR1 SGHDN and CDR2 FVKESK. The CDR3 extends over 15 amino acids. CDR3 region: CASSQFGTPKNIQYF. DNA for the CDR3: TGTGCCAGCAGTCAATTCGGGACCCCCAAAAACATTCAGTACTTC. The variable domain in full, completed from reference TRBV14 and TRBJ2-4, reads EAGVTQFPSHSVIEKGQTVTLRCDPISGHDNLYWYRRVMGKEIKFLLHFVKESKQDESGMPNNRFLAERTGGTYSTLKVQPAELEDSGVYFCASSQFGTPKNIQYFGAGTRLSVL.

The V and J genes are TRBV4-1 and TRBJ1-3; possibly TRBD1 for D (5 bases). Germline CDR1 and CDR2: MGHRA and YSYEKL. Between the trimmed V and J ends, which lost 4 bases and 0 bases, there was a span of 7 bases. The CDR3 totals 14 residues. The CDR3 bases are TGCGCCAGCAGCCGAGACAGCTCTGGAAACACCATATATTTT. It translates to CASSRDSSGNTIYF.

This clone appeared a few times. The CDR3 region is CASSPTGTRQPQHF. The CDR3 bases are TGTGCCAGCTCGCCTACAGGCACGCGACAGCCCCAGCATTTT. V usage is TRBV18 and J usage is TRBJ1-5; tentatively, D is TRBD1 (5 bases). Per germline, CDR1 KGHSH and CDR2 LQKENI. The CDR3 totals 14 residues. Trimming removed 6 bases from V and 7 bases from J, with 16 bases in between.

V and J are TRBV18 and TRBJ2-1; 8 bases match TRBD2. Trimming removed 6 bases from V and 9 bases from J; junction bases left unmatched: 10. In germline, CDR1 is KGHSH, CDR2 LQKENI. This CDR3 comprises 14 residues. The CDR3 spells CASSQASSGIEQFF. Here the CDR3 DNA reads TGTGCCAGCTCGCAAGCTAGTAGCGGGATTGAGCAGTTCTTC. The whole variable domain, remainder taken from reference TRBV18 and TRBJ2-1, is NAGVMQNPRHLVRRRGQEARLRCSPMKGHSHVYWYRQLPEEGLKFMVYLQKENIIDESGMPKERFSAEFPKEGPSILRIQQVVRGDSAAYFCASSQASSGIEQFFGPGTRLTVL.

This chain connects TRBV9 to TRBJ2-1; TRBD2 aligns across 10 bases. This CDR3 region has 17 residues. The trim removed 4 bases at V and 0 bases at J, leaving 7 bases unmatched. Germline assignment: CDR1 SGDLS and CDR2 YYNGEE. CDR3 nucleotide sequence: TGTGCCAGCAGCCTCGGGACTAGCGTCCTCTCCTACAATGAGCAGTTCTTC. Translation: CASSLGTSVLSYNEQFF.

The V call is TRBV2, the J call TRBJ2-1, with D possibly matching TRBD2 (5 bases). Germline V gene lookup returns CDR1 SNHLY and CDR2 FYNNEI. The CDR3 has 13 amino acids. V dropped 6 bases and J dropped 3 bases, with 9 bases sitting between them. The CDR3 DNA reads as TGTGCCAGCAGGGACTCTCTCTACAATGAGCAGTTCTTC. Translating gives CASRDSLYNEQFF. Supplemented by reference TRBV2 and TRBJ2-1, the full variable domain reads EPEVTQTPSHQVTQMGQEVILRCVPISNHLYFYWYRQILGQKVEFLVSFYNNEISEKSEIFDDQFSVERPDGSNFTLKIRSTKLEDSAMYFCASRDSLYNEQFFGPGTRLTVL.

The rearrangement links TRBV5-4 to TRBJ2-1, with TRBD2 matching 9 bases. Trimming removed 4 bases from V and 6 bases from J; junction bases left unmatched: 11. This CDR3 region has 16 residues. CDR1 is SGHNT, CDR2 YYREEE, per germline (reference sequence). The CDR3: CASSLRGGRASNEQFF. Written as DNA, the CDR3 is TGTGCCAGCAGCCTCCGAGGCGGGAGGGCCAGCAATGAGCAGTTCTTC. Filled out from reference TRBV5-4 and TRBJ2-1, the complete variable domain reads ETGVTQSPTHLIKTRGQQVTLRCSSQSGHNTVSWYQQALGQGPQFIFQYYREEENGRGNFPPRFSGLQFPNYSSELNVNALELDDSALYLCASSLRGGRASNEQFFGPGTRLTVL.